The present entry profiles one TCR beta chain with its context. Per the study methods: Amplifying reference gene primers gave estimates of nucleated cell counts. Sequencing used immunoSEQ multiplex PCR; TCRdb keeps in-frame clones, though not all of them. The V and J calls and clone size were taken over from that table, and D and trimming were inferred from the DNA. There are 200,000 to 300,000 clones in the sample; approximately 86% occur only once, and over 1.5% lies in the top ten. The data stem from a study of blood T cell repertoires in COVID-19. About the study: Both acute and convalescent COVID-19 samples were obtained from the United States, Italy and Spain. Sources were T cells, B-cell-depleted T cells, or PBMCs; the material itself was cDNA or gDNA.

The CDR3 length is 15 residues. Germline assignment: CDR1 MNHEY and CDR2 SMNVEV (reference sequence). The V gene end was trimmed by 6 bases and the J gene end by 7 bases; junction bases not matched to a gene: 11. The V call is TRBV27, the J call TRBJ2-1, with 8 bases lining up with TRBD1. The TCR comes from a man between 25 and 39 years old with active or convalescent COVID-19. The sequenced sample consisted of peripheral blood. The CDR3 DNA follows: TGTGCCAGCAGGGGATTGGGGACAGGTATGAATGAGCAGTTCTTC. Translation: CASRGLGTGMNEQFF.